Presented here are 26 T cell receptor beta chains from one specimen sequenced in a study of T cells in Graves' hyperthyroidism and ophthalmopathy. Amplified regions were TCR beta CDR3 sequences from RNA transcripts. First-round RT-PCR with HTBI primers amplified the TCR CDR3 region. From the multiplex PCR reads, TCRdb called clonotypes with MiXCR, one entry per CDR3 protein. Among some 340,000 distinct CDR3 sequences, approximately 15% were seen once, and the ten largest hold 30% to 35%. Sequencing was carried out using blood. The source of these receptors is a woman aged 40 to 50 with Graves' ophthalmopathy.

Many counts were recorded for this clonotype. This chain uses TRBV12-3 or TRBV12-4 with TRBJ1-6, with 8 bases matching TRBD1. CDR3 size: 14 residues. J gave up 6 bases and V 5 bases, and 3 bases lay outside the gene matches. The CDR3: CASSRTGINSPLHF. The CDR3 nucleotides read TGTGCCAGCAGTAGGACAGGGATTAATTCACCCCTCCACTTT.

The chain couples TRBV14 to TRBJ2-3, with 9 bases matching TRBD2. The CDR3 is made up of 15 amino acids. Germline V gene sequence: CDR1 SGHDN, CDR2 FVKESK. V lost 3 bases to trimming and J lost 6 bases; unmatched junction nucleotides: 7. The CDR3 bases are TGTGCCAGCAGCCAGTGGACTAGCGATACGGATACGCAGTATTTT. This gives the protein CASSQWTSDTDTQYF. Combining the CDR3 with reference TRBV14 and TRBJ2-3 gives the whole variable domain EAGVTQFPSHSVIEKGQTVTLRCDPISGHDNLYWYRRVMGKEIKFLLHFVKESKQDESGMPNNRFLAERTGGTYSTLKVQPAELEDSGVYFCASSQWTSDTDTQYFGPGTRLTVL.

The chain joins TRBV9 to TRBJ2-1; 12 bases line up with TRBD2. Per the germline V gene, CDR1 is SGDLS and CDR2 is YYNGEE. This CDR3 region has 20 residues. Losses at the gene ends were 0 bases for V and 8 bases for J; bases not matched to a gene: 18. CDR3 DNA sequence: TGTGCCAGCAGCGTAGGGAGACTAGCGGGAGTATCGCGCCGGGGCGATGAGCAGTTCTTC. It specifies CASSVGRLAGVSRRGDEQFF.

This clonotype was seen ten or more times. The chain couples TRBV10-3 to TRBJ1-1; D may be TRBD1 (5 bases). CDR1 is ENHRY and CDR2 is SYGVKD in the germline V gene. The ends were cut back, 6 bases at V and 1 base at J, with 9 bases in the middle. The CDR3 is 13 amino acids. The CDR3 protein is CAIRSDTNTEAFF. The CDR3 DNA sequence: TGTGCCATCAGGTCGGACACGAACACTGAAGCTTTCTTT.

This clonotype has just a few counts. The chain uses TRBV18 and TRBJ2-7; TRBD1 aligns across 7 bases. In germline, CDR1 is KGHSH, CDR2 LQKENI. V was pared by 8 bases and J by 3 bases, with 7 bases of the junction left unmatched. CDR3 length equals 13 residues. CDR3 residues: CASRHRGDYEQYF. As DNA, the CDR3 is TGTGCCAGCCGACACAGGGGAGACTACGAGCAGTACTTC.

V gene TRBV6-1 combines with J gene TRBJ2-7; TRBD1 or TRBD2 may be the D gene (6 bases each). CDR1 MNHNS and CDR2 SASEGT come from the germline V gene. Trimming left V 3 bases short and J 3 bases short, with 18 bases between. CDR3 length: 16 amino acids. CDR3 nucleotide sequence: TGTGCCAGCAGTGATTGGGGGGCCGGACCCCGCTACGAGCAGTACTTC. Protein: CASSDWGAGPRYEQYF.

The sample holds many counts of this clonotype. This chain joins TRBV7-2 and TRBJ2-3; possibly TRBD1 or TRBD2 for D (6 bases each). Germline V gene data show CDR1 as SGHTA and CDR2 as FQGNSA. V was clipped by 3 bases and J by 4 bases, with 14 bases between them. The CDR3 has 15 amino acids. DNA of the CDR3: TGTGCCAGCAGCTTGCGGTCGGGGGCCCCAGATACGCAGTATTTT. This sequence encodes CASSLRSGAPDTQYF.

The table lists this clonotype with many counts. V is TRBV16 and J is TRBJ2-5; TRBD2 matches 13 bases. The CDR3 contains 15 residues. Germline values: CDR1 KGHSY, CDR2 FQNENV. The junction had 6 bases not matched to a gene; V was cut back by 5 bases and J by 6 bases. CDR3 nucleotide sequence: TGTGCCAGCAGCAAAGGACTAGCGGGGGCGAAGACCCAGTACTTC. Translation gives CASSKGLAGAKTQYF.

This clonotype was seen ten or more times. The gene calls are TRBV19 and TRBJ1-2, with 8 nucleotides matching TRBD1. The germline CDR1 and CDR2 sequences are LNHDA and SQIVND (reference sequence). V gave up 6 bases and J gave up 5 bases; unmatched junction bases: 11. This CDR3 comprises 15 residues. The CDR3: CASSPGPGGAYGYTF. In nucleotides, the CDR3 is TGTGCCAGTAGCCCCGGGCCAGGGGGCGCATATGGCTACACCTTC.

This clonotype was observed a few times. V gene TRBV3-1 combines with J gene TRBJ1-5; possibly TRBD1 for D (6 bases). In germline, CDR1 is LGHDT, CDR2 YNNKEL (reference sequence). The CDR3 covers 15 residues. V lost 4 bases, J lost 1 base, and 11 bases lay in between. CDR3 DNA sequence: TGTGCCAGCAGCCTCGGACAGCCGAGCAATCAGCCCCAGCATTTT. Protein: CASSLGQPSNQPQHF.

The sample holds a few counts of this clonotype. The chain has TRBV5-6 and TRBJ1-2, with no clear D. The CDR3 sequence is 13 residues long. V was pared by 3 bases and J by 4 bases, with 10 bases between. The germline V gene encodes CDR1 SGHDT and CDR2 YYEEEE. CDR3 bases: TGTGCCAGCAGCTACATCACCAGCTATGGCTACACCTTC. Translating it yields CASSYITSYGYTF.

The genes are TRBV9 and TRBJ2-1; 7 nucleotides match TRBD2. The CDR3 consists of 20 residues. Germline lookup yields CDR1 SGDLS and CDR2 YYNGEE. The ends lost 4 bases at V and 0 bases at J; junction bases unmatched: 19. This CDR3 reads CASSQEGYRGRTSSYNEQFF. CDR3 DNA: TGTGCCAGCAGCCAAGAAGGTTATCGCGGGAGAACCAGCTCCTACAATGAGCAGTTCTTC.

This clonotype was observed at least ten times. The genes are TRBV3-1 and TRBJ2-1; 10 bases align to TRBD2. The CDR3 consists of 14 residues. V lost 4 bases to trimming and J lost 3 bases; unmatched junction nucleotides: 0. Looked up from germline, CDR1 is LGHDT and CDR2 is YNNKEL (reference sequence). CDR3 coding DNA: TGTGCCAGCAGCCCTAGCGGGGGCTACAATGAGCAGTTCTTC. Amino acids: CASSPSGGYNEQFF.

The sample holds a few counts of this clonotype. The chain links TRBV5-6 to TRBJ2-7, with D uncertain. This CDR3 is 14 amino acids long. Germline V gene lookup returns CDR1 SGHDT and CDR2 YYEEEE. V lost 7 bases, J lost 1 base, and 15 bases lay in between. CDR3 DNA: TGTGCCAGCGGAATGGGGTTTGCGTCCTACGAGCAGTACTTC. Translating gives CASGMGFASYEQYF.

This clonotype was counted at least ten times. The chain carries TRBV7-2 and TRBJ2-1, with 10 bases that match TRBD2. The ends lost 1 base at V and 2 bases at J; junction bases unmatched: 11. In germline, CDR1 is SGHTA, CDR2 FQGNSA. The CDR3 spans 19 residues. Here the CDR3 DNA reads TGTGCCAGCAGCTTAGAAGGGTTGTGGAGCGGGGGGGCCTACAATGAGCAGTTCTTC. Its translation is CASSLEGLWSGGAYNEQFF.

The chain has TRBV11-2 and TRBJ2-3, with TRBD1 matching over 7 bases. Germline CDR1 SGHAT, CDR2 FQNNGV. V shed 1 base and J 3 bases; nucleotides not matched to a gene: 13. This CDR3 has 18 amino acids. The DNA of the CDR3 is TGTGCCAGCAGCTTAGCAGACCGCCCGGACAGGATTACAGATACGCAGTATTTT. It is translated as CASSLADRPDRITDTQYF.

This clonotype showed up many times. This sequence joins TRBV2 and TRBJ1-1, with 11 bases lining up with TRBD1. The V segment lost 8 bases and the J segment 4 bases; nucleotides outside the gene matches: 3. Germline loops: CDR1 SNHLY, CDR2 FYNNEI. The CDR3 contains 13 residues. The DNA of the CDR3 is TGTGCCAGCCGGGACAGGGGGGTCACTGAAGCTTTCTTT. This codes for CASRDRGVTEAFF.

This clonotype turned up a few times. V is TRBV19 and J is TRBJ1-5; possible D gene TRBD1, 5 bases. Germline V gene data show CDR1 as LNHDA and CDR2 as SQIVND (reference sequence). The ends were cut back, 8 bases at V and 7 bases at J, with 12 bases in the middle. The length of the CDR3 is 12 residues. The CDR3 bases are TGTGCCAGTGAGTTTCAGGGACAGCCCCAGCATTTT. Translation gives CASEFQGQPQHF.

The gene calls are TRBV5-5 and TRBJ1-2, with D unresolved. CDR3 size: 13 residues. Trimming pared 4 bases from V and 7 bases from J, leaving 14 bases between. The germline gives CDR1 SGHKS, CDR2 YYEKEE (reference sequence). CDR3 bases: TGTGCCAGCAGCGATATAGAGGCGTCTGGCTACACCTTC. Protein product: CASSDIEASGYTF.

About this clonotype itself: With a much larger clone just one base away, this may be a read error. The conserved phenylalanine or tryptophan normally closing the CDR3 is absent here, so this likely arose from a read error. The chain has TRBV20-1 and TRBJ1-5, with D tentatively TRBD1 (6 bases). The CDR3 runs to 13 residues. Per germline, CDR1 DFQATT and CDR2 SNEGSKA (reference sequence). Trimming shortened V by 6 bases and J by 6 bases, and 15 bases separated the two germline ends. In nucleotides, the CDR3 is TGCAGTGCCCAACAGGGCACGACTCAGCCCCAGCATCTT. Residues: CSAQQGTTQPQHL.

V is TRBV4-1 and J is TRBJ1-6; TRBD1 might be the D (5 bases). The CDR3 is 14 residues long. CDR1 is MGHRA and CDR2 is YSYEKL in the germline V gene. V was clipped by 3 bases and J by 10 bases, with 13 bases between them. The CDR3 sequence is CASSQQGRGSPLHF. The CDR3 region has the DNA TGCGCCAGCAGCCAGCAGGGAAGGGGATCACCCCTCCACTTT.

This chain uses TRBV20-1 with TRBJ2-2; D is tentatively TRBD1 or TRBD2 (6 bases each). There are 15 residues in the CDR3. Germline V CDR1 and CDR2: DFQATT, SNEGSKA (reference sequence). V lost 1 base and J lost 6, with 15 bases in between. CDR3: CSARAGWGAAGELFF. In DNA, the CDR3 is TGCAGTGCTAGAGCGGGTTGGGGGGCAGCCGGGGAGCTGTTTTTT.

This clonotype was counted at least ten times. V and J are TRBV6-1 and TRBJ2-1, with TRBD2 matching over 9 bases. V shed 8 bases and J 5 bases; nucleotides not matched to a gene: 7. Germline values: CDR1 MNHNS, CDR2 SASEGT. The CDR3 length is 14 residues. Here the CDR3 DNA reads TGTGCCAGCGCGGGGGGGGACTACCACAATGAGCAGTTCTTC. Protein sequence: CASAGGDYHNEQFF.

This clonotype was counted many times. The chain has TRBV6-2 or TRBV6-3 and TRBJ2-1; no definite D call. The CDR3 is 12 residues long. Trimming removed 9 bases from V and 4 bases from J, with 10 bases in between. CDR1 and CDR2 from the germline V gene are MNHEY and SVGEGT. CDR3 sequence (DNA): TGTGCCAGTATGGACGGGTACAATGAGCAGTTCTTC. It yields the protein CASMDGYNEQFF.

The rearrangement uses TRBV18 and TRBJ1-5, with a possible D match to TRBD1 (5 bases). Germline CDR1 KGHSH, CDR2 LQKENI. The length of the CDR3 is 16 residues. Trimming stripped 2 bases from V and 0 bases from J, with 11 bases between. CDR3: CASSPGADYSNQPQHF. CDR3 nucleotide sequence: TGTGCCAGCTCACCAGGGGCAGATTATAGCAATCAGCCCCAGCATTTT.

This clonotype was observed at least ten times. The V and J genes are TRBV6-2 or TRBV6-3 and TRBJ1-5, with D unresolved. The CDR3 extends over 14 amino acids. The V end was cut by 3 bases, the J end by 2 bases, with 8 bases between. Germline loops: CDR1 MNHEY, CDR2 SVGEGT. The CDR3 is CASSYSPGNQPQHF. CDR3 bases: TGTGCCAGCAGTTATAGCCCTGGCAATCAGCCCCAGCATTTT.